This T cell receptor beta chain emerged from a study of technical replicates of blood from a few donors. Only in-frame clones appear in the TCRdb table, and some are missing; sequencing was by immunoSEQ multiplex PCR. The sample has 99,000 or so clones, about 95% seen once. Per germline, CDR1 SEHNR and CDR2 FQNEAQ (reference sequence). The CDR3 runs 14 residues. V was clipped by 6 bases and J by 2 bases, with 14 bases between them. Sequencing was carried out using T cells isolated from PBMCs. The chain couples TRBV7-9 to TRBJ2-7, with D perhaps matching TRBD1 (6 bases). This receptor was taken from a human donor in good health. The CDR3 DNA reads TGTGCCAGCAGTCCCAGGGGACAACCCTACGAGCAGTACTTC. Residues: CASSPRGQPYEQYF.